Reported below is one T cell receptor beta chain. This record belongs to a study of regulatory T cells in long-lasting Graves disease. CDR3 size: 16 residues. The germline gives CDR1 SNHLY, CDR2 FYNNEI. V trimming: 7 bases; J trimming: 7 bases; junction bases outside the gene matches: 13. Documented time point: persistent/refractory GD, antithyroid drugs over 5 years with positive TRAb. Researchers made the TCR library from RNA that was extracted from PBMCs. Each of the patients was recruited from an endocrinology department situated in Xi'an, China. A volume of about 9 milliliters of peripheral blood was collected in EDTA tubes. Arm-PCR with iRepertoire HTBI primers amplified the CDR3 regions for these TCR beta libraries. TCRdb itself ran the multiplex PCR reads through MiXCR, one entry per CDR3 protein. The sample includes over 300,000 distinct CDR3 sequences, less than 20% of them seen just once.

The TCR comes from a female donor with Graves disease. The input for sequencing was peripheral blood mononuclear cells (PBMCs), taken when the disease was refractory, from a patient treated with antithyroid drugs. The genes are TRBV2 and TRBJ1-5, with 10 bases that match TRBD1. The CDR3 DNA reads as TGTGCCAGCAAAGGGACAGGGGCACCTCAGGGCCAGCCCCAGCATTTT. Protein: CASKGTGAPQGQPQHF.